This T cell receptor (beta chain) stems from a study of blood T cell repertoires in COVID-19. Profiling relied on immunoSEQ multiplex PCR, and the TCRdb table lists in-frame clones only, not all of them. The sample carries around 140,000 clones, 75% to 90% recorded once. The Seattle patients, enrolled during active infection, were followed longitudinally. Unmatched junction bases numbered 7, after V lost 7 bases and J lost 1 base. Germline V gene lookup returns CDR1 SGHTA and CDR2 FQGNSA. This CDR3 is 16 amino acids long. In this sample, this clone turned up once. Sequences were obtained from peripheral blood. The chain employs TRBV7-2 and TRBJ2-5; 12 bases are shared with TRBD2. The source of this sequence is a man in his fifties or sixties with COVID-19, enrolled during active disease. The CDR3 loop reads CASNLRTSGIQETQYF. The CDR3 DNA reads as TGTGCCAGCAACCTGAGGACTAGCGGGATCCAAGAGACCCAGTACTTC.